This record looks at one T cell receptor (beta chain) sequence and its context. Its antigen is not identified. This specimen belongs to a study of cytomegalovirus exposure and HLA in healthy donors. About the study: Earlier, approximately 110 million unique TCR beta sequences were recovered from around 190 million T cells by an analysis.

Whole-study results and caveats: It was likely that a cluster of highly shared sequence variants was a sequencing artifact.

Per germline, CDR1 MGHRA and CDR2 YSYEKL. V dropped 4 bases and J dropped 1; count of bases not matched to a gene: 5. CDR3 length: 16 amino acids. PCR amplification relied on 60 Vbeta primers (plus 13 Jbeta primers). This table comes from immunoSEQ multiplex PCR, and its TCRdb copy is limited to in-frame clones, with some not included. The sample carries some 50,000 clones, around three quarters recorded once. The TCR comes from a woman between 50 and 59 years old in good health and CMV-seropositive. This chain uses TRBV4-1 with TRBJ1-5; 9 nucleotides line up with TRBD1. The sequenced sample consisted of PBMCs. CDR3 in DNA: TGCGCCAGCAGCCGCTCGGGGACAGGGAGCAATCAGCCCCAGCATTTT. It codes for CASSRSGTGSNQPQHF.